The rows below give T cell receptor beta chains drawn from one sample of a study of blood T cell repertoires in COVID-19. Here immunoSEQ multiplex PCR was the method, and the copy in TCRdb shows in-frame clones only, minus some. Of roughly 87,000 clones in the sample, 70% to 85% were seen once. The sequencing sample was made of peripheral blood. The receptors were sampled from an elderly woman with COVID-19, enrolled during active disease. The CDR3 runs from the conserved cysteine through the conserved F or W. D genes are given only for firm matches. Size values are once, few and many counts, or a class for expanded clones, and some rows have none.

clone size,V gene,J gene,D gene,CDR3 protein,CDR3 DNA
NA,TRBV5-5,TRBJ1-1,TRBD1,CASRINGQGNTEAFF,TGTGCCAGCAGGATTAATGGACAGGGGAACACTGAAGCTTTCTTT
NA,TRBV10-2,TRBJ1-5,TRBD1,CASNDRVGQPQHF,TGCGCCAGCAACGACAGGGTGGGCCAGCCCCAGCATTTT
NA,TRBV18,TRBJ1-1,NA,CASSPTDQGWGTEAFF,TGTGCCAGCTCACCTACGGACCAGGGTTGGGGCACTGAAGCTTTCTTT
NA,TRBV5-1,TRBJ1-1,NA,CASSLMAGETEAFF,TGCGCCAGCAGCTTGATGGCAGGGGAGACTGAAGCTTTCTTT
NA,TRBV19,TRBJ1-1,NA,CASSTTGNTEAFF,TGTGCCAGTAGTACGACTGGGAACACTGAAGCTTTCTTT
NA,TRBV29-1,TRBJ2-7,NA,CSVELPWRGYEQYF,TGCAGCGTTGAACTTCCATGGCGGGGCTACGAGCAGTACTTC
NA,TRBV5-4,TRBJ1-2,NA,CASSLGSGDGYTF,TGTGCCAGCAGCTTGGGGTCAGGGGATGGCTACACCTTC
NA,TRBV3-1/TRBV3-2,TRBJ2-7,TRBD2,CASSQDPSGLYEQYF,TGTGCCAGCAGCCAAGATCCTAGCGGCCTCTACGAGCAGTACTTC
NA,TRBV28,TRBJ2-2,NA,CAGQGNTGELFF,TGTGCCGGGCAGGGGAACACCGGGGAGCTGTTTTTT
once,TRBV2,TRBJ2-7,TRBD2,CASSRLAGGYEQYF,TGTGCCAGCAGCCGCTTGGCGGGAGGGTACGAGCAGTACTTC
NA,TRBV10-1,TRBJ2-6,TRBD2,CASPESKPGGSQLSGANVLTF,TGCGCCAGCCCTGAGTCGAAGCCCGGGGGGTCGCAACTTTCTGGGGCCAACGTCCTGACTTTC
NA,TRBV10-3,TRBJ2-2,TRBD1,CAISHRGRDTGELFF,TGTGCCATCTCGCACAGGGGGCGAGACACCGGGGAGCTGTTTTTT
NA,TRBV5-8,TRBJ2-5,TRBD2,CASSLGLANDQETQYF,TGTGCCAGCAGCTTGGGACTAGCGAACGACCAAGAGACCCAGTACTTC
NA,TRBV6-5,TRBJ1-2,NA,CASNLQYGYTF,TGTGCCAGCAATCTCCAGTATGGCTACACCTTC
NA,TRBV5-4,TRBJ2-7,NA,CASSLSQESSYEQYF,TGTGCCAGCAGCTTATCGCAGGAAAGCTCCTACGAGCAGTACTTC
NA,TRBV11-2,TRBJ1-2,NA,CASSLGEGSFYGYTF,TGTGCCAGCAGCTTAGGGGAAGGGAGTTTCTATGGCTACACCTTC
NA,TRBV4-2,TRBJ1-1,TRBD1,CANSQDLGQVNTEAFF,TGTGCCAACAGCCAGGACTTGGGACAGGTAAACACTGAAGCTTTCTTT
NA,TRBV18,TRBJ1-2,NA,CASSPPSGRRGYTF,TGTGCCAGCTCACCACCGTCAGGGCGTCGTGGCTACACCTTC
NA,TRBV5-1,TRBJ1-1,NA,CASSLGLYRVRDVINTEAFF,TGCGCCAGCAGCTTGGGCCTATACAGGGTTAGGGACGTGATTAACACTGAAGCTTTCTTT
NA,TRBV25-1,TRBJ2-1,TRBD2,CARTNGGLAGVHNEQFF,TGTGCCAGAACGAACGGGGGACTAGCGGGAGTACACAATGAGCAGTTCTTC
NA,TRBV10-3,TRBJ1-5,NA,CAISDGGDSNQPQHF,TGTGCCATCAGTGATGGGGGGGATAGCAATCAGCCCCAGCATTTT
few,TRBV15,TRBJ1-4,NA,CATSRGTAATNEKLFF,TGTGCCACCAGCAGAGGGACAGCCGCAACTAATGAAAAACTGTTTTTT